The present T cell receptor (beta chain) was sequenced within a study of control samples from healthy donors and cancer patients. TCRdb's table, derived via immunoSEQ multiplex PCR, lists solely in-frame clones and lacks some. The sample lists 130,000 to 150,000 clones; around 90% were seen once. The germline V gene encodes CDR1 KGHDR and CDR2 SFDVKD. The CDR3 consists of 12 residues. Deletions cut 4 bases from V and 7 bases from J, with 9 bases between. The J gene is TRBJ1-2, the V gene TRBV24-1, with no clear D. This clonotype originated in a young man in good health. Specimen: blood. The CDR3 spells CATSDPLRGYTF. CDR3 DNA sequence: TGTGCCACCAGTGACCCGCTACGTGGCTACACCTTC.